This paragraph covers one TCR beta chain sequence. This sample is part of a study of sequential checkpoint blockade in melanoma. About the research overall: Patients were randomized 1:1 to nivolumab-then-ipilimumab or ipilimumab-then-nivolumab first-line. Both treatment sequences were followed by maintenance nivolumab.

Data came from immunoSEQ multiplex PCR; TCRdb stores just in-frame clones and leaves some out. The sample records roughly 20,000 clones, roughly 72% being singletons. Treatment in this sample: randomized to nivolumab then ipilimumab (arm A) or the reverse (arm B). Patients had received no earlier DNA-damaging chemotherapy. PBMC sorting kept live CD3+CD8+ cells without CD19 or CD56. The source was CD8+ T cells sorted from blood (inferred from file names), collected from a patient given nivolumab and ipilimumab in sequence. The source is a human donor with melanoma.

In DNA, the CDR3 is TGTGCCAGTAGTCCTGATAGCGGGAGTAAGCGCAATGAGCAGTTCTTC. Encoded protein: CASSPDSGSKRNEQFF. This chain links TRBV19 with TRBJ2-1; 9 nucleotides agree with TRBD2. V shed 5 bases and J 6 bases; nucleotides not matched to a gene: 11. Germline CDR1 is LNHDA and CDR2 is SQIVND (reference sequence). This CDR3 region has 16 residues.